Sequencing of this TCR beta chain was carried out in a study of blood T cell repertoires in COVID-19. This table comes from immunoSEQ multiplex PCR, and its TCRdb copy is limited to in-frame clones, with some not included. The profile shows approximately 230,000 clones, 70% to 85% of them singletons. Germline trimming cut 4 bases from V and 3 bases from J; bases unmatched to any gene: 5. This CDR3 is 15 amino acids long. Per germline, CDR1 SGHAT and CDR2 FQNNGV. The sequenced material came from PBMCs or T cells enriched from blood (not recorded which). The V gene is TRBV11-2, the J gene TRBJ1-1; 10 nucleotides match TRBD1. The receptor's source is a man aged 35 to 55 who had recovered from COVID-19. CDR3 coding DNA: TGTGCCAGCAGCTCGACAGGGGGCAGGTACACTGAAGCTTTCTTT. Translating it yields CASSSTGGRYTEAFF.